The 31 T cell receptor beta chains listed next were all sequenced from one sample in a study of T cell repertoires in cytomegalovirus infection. For these receptors, no antigen is known. One entry per CDR3 protein results from TCRdb running MiXCR on the reads. The sample has about 830,000 distinct CDR3 sequences; roughly 33% are singletons. The material was cultured CD8+ T cells from PBMCs, obtained from culture after CMV antigen stimulation. These receptors came from a human donor in good health (CMV status not recorded). Some clones in this sample may be carry-over from other donors' samples.

The chain joins TRBV7-9 to TRBJ2-3; unclear D gene. This CDR3 contains 18 residues. The V and J ends lost 5 bases and 0 bases respectively, with 21 bases between them. Germline assignment: CDR1 SEHNR and CDR2 FQNEAQ (reference sequence). CDR3 region: CASSGPDGFRTSTDTQYF. CDR3 bases: TGTGCCAGCAGCGGACCGGACGGGTTCCGAACTAGCACAGATACGCAGTATTTT.

There are a few counts of this clonotype. This chain connects TRBV6-6 to TRBJ2-7; TRBD1 might be the D (6 bases). Trimming removed 3 bases at V and 1 base at J, with 19 bases between. This CDR3 region has 17 residues. CDR1 MNHNY and CDR2 SVGAGI come from the germline V gene (reference sequence). The CDR3 coding sequence is TGTGCCAGCAGTTATTATCCCCAGGGGCAGTCTTCCTACGAGCAGTACTTC. Amino acid sequence: CASSYYPQGQSSYEQYF.

This chain connects TRBV29-1 to TRBJ2-5, with D possibly being TRBD1 or TRBD2 (6 bases each). The CDR3 runs to 15 residues. Trimming removed 6 bases at V and 2 bases at J, with 19 bases between. CDR1 and CDR2 from the germline V gene are SQVTM and ANQGSEA. This CDR3 reads CSVRRADRSQETQYF. The CDR3 DNA reads TGCAGCGTCCGGAGGGCTGACAGGTCTCAAGAGACCCAGTACTTC.

This clonotype was found many times. The chain joins TRBV7-8 to TRBJ2-3, with D possibly TRBD1 on 5 matching bases. Germline lookup yields CDR1 SGHVS and CDR2 FQNEAQ. This CDR3 spans 16 amino acids. With 5 bases removed from V and 2 bases from J, the gap between germline ends came to 17 bases. The CDR3 region is CASSPKRRQLTDTQYF. CDR3 nucleotides: TGTGCCAGCAGCCCTAAACGAAGACAGCTCACAGATACGCAGTATTTT.

CDR3 in DNA: TGTGCCAGCTCACCACCGGAGATAGCTAACTATGGCTACACCTTC. This gives the protein CASSPPEIANYGYTF. The chain is built from TRBV18 and TRBJ1-2; D ambiguous. With 0 bases removed from V and 0 bases from J, the gap between germline ends came to 8 bases. Germline CDR1 reads KGHSH; CDR2 reads LQKENI. This CDR3 has 15 amino acids.

V is TRBV7-6 and J is TRBJ2-5; maybe TRBD2 (6 bases). Germline CDR1 is SGHVS and CDR2 is FNYEAQ. Trimming removed 3 bases from V and 5 bases from J, with 19 bases in between. The CDR3 is 16 amino acids. The CDR3 DNA follows: TGTGCCAGCAGCTTTTTAGCGGAGACTCCTGGGGAGACCCAGTACTTC. Protein: CASSFLAETPGETQYF. Filled out from reference TRBV7-6 and TRBJ2-5, the complete variable domain reads GAGVSQSPRYKVTKRGQDVALRCDPISGHVSLYWYRQALGQGPEFLTYFNYEAQQDKSGLPNDRFSAERPEGSISTLTIQRTEQRDSAMYRCASSFLAETPGETQYFGPGTRLLVL.

Regarding this clonotype: This may be a read error: a much more frequent sequence differs by one nucleotide. The CDR3 DNA follows: TGTGCCAGCAGCTTAGCAGGGGGCACATATAGCAATCAGCCCCAGCATTTT. It yields the protein CASSLAGGTYSNQPQHF. V usage is TRBV7-4 and J usage is TRBJ1-5, with 7 bases lining up with TRBD1. The CDR3 has 17 amino acids. Germline assignment: CDR1 SGHVT and CDR2 SQSDAQ. V shed 0 bases and J 0 bases; nucleotides not matched to a gene: 5. The full variable domain, with the rest looked up from reference TRBV7-4 and TRBJ1-5, is GAGVSQSPRYKVAKRGRDVALRCDSISGHVTLYWYRQTLGQGSEVLTYSQSDAQRDKSGRPSGRFSAERPERSVSTLKIQRTEQGDSAVYLCASSLAGGTYSNQPQHFGDGTRLSIL.

This clonotype was counted a few times. The CDR3: CASSHRDHGSGELFF. The CDR3 coding sequence is TGTGCCAGCAGCCACCGGGACCACGGCTCCGGGGAGCTGTTTTTT. The chain combines TRBV11-3 with TRBJ2-2; D may be TRBD1 or TRBD2 (5 bases each). This CDR3 comprises 15 residues. Germline CDR1 and CDR2: SGHNT and YENEEA. V lost 5 bases and J lost 6, with 16 bases in between.

With regard to this clonotype: The junction departs from germline at one end; a sequencing error may be responsible. The V and J genes are TRBV7-2 and TRBJ2-5; tentatively, D is TRBD1 (6 bases). The CDR3 extends over 17 amino acids. Germline V gene sequence: CDR1 SGHTA, CDR2 FQGNSA. The CDR3 nucleotides are TGTACCAGCAGCTCCGGCGATCGGACAGCGTACCAAGAAACCCAGTACTTC. This codes for CTSSSGDRTAYQETQYF.

The chain recombines TRBV2 with TRBJ2-5; TRBD1 might be the D (6 bases). Trimming took off 8 bases at V and 3 bases at J, with 16 bases between the two ends. CDR1 is SNHLY and CDR2 is FYNNEI in the germline V gene. The CDR3 sequence is 14 residues long. The CDR3 here is CASPLRGAEETQYF. CDR3 in DNA: TGTGCCAGCCCGCTCAGGGGAGCGGAAGAGACCCAGTACTTC.

This clonotype appeared a single time. The junction departs from the called germline gene at one end, perhaps through a read error. The chain couples TRBV7-9 to TRBJ2-1; 12 bases are shared with TRBD1. The CDR3 covers 16 residues. Germline-derived CDR1 and CDR2 are SEHNR and FQNEAQ (reference sequence). The CDR3 nucleotides read TGTGCCAACAGCCCGAGAGCGGGACAGGGGGCTAATGAGCAGTTCTTC. Translation gives CANSPRAGQGANEQFF. Full variable domain (outside the CDR3, taken from reference TRBV7-9 and TRBJ2-1): DTGVSQNPRHKITKRGQNVTFRCDPISEHNRLYWYRQTLGQGPEFLTYFQNEAQLEKSRLLSDRFSAERPKGSFSTLEIQRTEQGDSAMYLCANSPRAGQGANEQFFGPGTRLTVL.

J is TRBJ2-7 and V is TRBV7-9; a weak D match, TRBD1 (6 bases). The CDR3 contains 16 residues. V was shortened by 4 bases and J by 2 bases, with 18 bases between the two germline ends. Germline V gives CDR1 SEHNR, CDR2 FQNEAQ (reference sequence). The CDR3 DNA is TGTGCCAGCAGCTCCTTGACAGGAAGAAACGCCTACGAGCAGTACTTC. This translates into CASSSLTGRNAYEQYF. The full variable domain, its missing parts supplied by reference TRBV7-9 and TRBJ2-7, is DTGVSQNPRHKITKRGQNVTFRCDPISEHNRLYWYRQTLGQGPEFLTYFQNEAQLEKSRLLSDRFSAERPKGSFSTLEIQRTEQGDSAMYLCASSSLTGRNAYEQYFGPGTRLTVT.

The chain is built from TRBV7-9 and TRBJ2-1; possible D gene TRBD2, 7 bases. Trimming took off 6 bases at V and 7 bases at J, with 16 bases between the two ends. The CDR3 contains 14 residues. Germline CDR1 is SEHNR and CDR2 is FQNEAQ (reference sequence). DNA of the CDR3: TGTGCCAGCAGGGTGGGGGGGGCTCTTAATGAGCAGTTCTTC. It is translated as CASRVGGALNEQFF.

CDR3 in DNA: TGTGCCAGTAGTATGGCGAGGGGATACGAGCAGTACGTC. The encoded protein is CASSMARGYEQYV. This chain uses TRBV19 with TRBJ2-7; either TRBD1 or TRBD2 may fit D (5 bases each). Deletions cut 3 bases from V and 4 bases from J, with 10 bases between. The CDR3 contains 13 residues. Germline V gives CDR1 LNHDA, CDR2 SQIVND (reference sequence).

This chain uses TRBV11-2 with TRBJ2-7, with 9 bases that match TRBD2. Germline V lookup: CDR1 SGHAT, CDR2 FQNNGV. Trimming took 1 base from V and 4 from J; bases not matched to a gene: 14. This CDR3 is 18 amino acids long. As DNA, the CDR3 is TGTGCCAGCAGCTTAGGCCCAAGAGTGAGCGGGGGGAGGTACGAGCAGTACTTC. Translated, it gives CASSLGPRVSGGRYEQYF.

V gene TRBV19 combines with J gene TRBJ2-1, with D uncertain. The V and J ends lost 3 bases and 4 bases respectively, with 13 bases between them. This CDR3 contains 15 residues. Germline loops: CDR1 LNHDA, CDR2 SQIVND (reference sequence). CDR3 DNA: TGTGCCAGTAGTATTGCGGAAGCTCAGTACAATGAGCAGTTCTTC. It yields the protein CASSIAEAQYNEQFF.

Turning to this clonotype: A much larger clone lies a single base off, so this may be a read error. The gene calls are TRBV7-2 and TRBJ1-4; tentative D call: TRBD1 (6 bases). The CDR3 contains 15 residues. V dropped 4 bases and J dropped 9 bases, with 18 bases sitting between them. Looked up from germline, CDR1 is SGHTA and CDR2 is FQGNSA. The CDR3, as DNA: TGTGCCAGCAGCTCCCCCGGGGGGGCAAATAAAAAACTGTTTTTT. It is translated as CASSSPGGANKKLFF. Together with reference TRBV7-2 and TRBJ1-4, the CDR3 gives the full variable domain: GAGVSQSPSNKVTEKGKDVELRCDPISGHTALYWYRQSLGQGLEFLIYFQGNSAPDKSGLPSDRFSAERTGGSVSTLTIQRTQQEDSAVYLCASSSPGGANKKLFFGSGTQLSVL.

V gene TRBV11-2 combines with J gene TRBJ2-1; no clear D. There are 12 residues in the CDR3. Between the trimmed V and J ends, which lost 5 bases and 7 bases, there was a span of 9 bases. Germline V gene lookup returns CDR1 SGHAT and CDR2 FQNNGV. The CDR3 DNA follows: TGTGCCAGCAGCCTGACACAAAATGAGCAGTTCTTC. It encodes CASSLTQNEQFF.

The chain is built from TRBV12-3 or TRBV12-4 and TRBJ1-2; maybe TRBD1 (6 bases). CDR3 length: 15 residues. Trimming stripped 6 bases from V and 0 bases from J, with 14 bases between. As DNA, the CDR3 is TGTGCCAGCAGAGCAACAGGGAAAGCTAACTATGGCTACACCTTC. Amino acid sequence: CASRATGKANYGYTF.

The rearrangement uses TRBV5-4 and TRBJ1-1, with TRBD1 as a possible D gene (5 bases). Germline CDR1 is SGHNT and CDR2 is YYREEE (reference sequence). The V end was cut by 4 bases, the J end by 1 base, with 26 bases between. CDR3 length: 19 amino acids. The CDR3: CASSRWGRGPPNSNTEAFF. In nucleotides, the CDR3 is TGTGCCAGCAGCCGTTGGGGAAGGGGCCCCCCGAATTCGAACACTGAAGCTTTCTTT.

V and J are TRBV7-3 and TRBJ1-1; 8 nucleotides align to TRBD1. CDR3 length equals 15 residues. V gave up 4 bases and J gave up 1 base; unmatched junction bases: 5. CDR1 and CDR2 (germline): SGHTA, FQGTGA. The CDR3 sequence: CASSSYTGGNTEAFF. CDR3 in DNA: TGTGCCAGCAGCTCCTATACAGGGGGGAACACTGAAGCTTTCTTT.

The sample holds a few counts of this clonotype. The chain employs TRBV4-3 and TRBJ1-1; 10 bases agree with TRBD1. The germline V gene has CDR1 LGHNA and CDR2 YSLEER. The CDR3 loop spans 14 amino acids. V lost 3 bases and J lost 8; bases outside the gene matches: 6. CDR3 residues: CASSQSTGGYEAFF. CDR3 nucleotide sequence: TGCGCCAGCAGCCAGTCGACAGGGGGCTACGAAGCTTTCTTT.

The V and J genes are TRBV2 and TRBJ2-5; D is unclear. Germline CDR1 SNHLY, CDR2 FYNNEI. Between the trimmed V and J ends, which lost 3 bases and 5 bases, there was a span of 7 bases. The CDR3 has 12 amino acids. CDR3: CASSDRVETQYF. The CDR3 DNA reads as TGTGCCAGCAGTGACCGTGTCGAGACCCAGTACTTC.

The V call is TRBV6-5, the J call TRBJ2-1; maybe TRBD1 (6 bases). There are 15 residues in the CDR3. With 2 bases removed from V and 2 bases from J, the gap between germline ends came to 10 bases. Germline lookup yields CDR1 MNHEY and CDR2 SVGAGI. CDR3 sequence reads: CASSYADSPYNEQFF. CDR3 bases: TGTGCCAGCAGTTACGCGGACAGTCCCTACAATGAGCAGTTCTTC.

The chain employs TRBV7-2 and TRBJ2-3; D gene uncertain. CDR3 length: 16 amino acids. Between the trimmed V and J ends, which lost 2 bases and 3 bases, there was a span of 15 bases. CDR1 and CDR2 (germline): SGHTA, FQGNSA. CDR3 DNA sequence: TGTGCCAGCAGCTTAAAACCATCGGCGGCGACAGATACGCAGTATTTT. The encoded protein is CASSLKPSAATDTQYF. The complete variable domain, with remaining parts taken from reference TRBV7-2 and TRBJ2-3, reads GAGVSQSPSNKVTEKGKDVELRCDPISGHTALYWYRQSLGQGLEFLIYFQGNSAPDKSGLPSDRFSAERTGGSVSTLTIQRTQQEDSAVYLCASSLKPSAATDTQYFGPGTRLTVL.

The chain joins TRBV20-1 to TRBJ1-2; D gene unclear. The CDR3 contains 11 residues. The germline gives CDR1 DFQATT, CDR2 SNEGSKA (reference sequence). The DNA of the CDR3 is TGCGCACAGAGGGTTAACTATGGCTACACCTTC. It specifies CAQRVNYGYTF.

CDR3 nucleotides: TGTGCTAGTGGTCGGCCCCCGGGGTGGGGCTACACCTTC. Translating it yields CASGRPPGWGYTF. The chain couples TRBV12-5 to TRBJ1-2, with unresolved D. CDR1 and CDR2 (germline): LGHNT, FRNRAP. This CDR3 contains 13 residues. Trimming took off 5 bases at V and 8 bases at J, with 15 bases between the two ends.

This chain links TRBV10-3 with TRBJ2-2; D is undetermined. V lost 0 bases to trimming and J lost 7 bases, with 3 bases between them. The CDR3 extends over 12 amino acids. CDR1 and CDR2 from the germline V gene are ENHRY and SYGVKD. The CDR3 nucleotides are TGTGCCATCAGTGAGTCTAGCGGGGAGCTGTTTTTT. Translating it yields CAISESSGELFF.

This clonotype has a handful of counts. The chain couples TRBV5-4 to TRBJ2-1; possibly TRBD1 or TRBD2 for D (6 bases each). Germline values: CDR1 SGHNT, CDR2 YYREEE (reference sequence). The CDR3 length is 17 residues. V was trimmed by 0 bases and J by 2 bases, leaving 15 bases between them. The CDR3 protein is CASSLEGGGPTYNEQFF. The CDR3 bases are TGTGCCAGCAGCTTGGAGGGTGGGGGGCCCACCTACAATGAGCAGTTCTTC.

This clonotype was observed a few times. This CDR3 is CASSSQSGSNQPQHF. CDR3 coding DNA: TGTGCCAGCAGCTCACAGTCAGGGTCGAATCAGCCCCAGCATTTT. V is TRBV7-9 and J is TRBJ1-5; D perhaps matches TRBD1 (5 bases). CDR1 is SEHNR and CDR2 is FQNEAQ in the germline V gene (reference sequence). The CDR3 loop spans 15 amino acids. Deletions cut 4 bases from V and 4 bases from J, with 14 bases between.

This clonotype was recorded many times. The V gene is TRBV7-2, the J gene TRBJ2-1; no reliable D call. Trimming took off 1 base at V and 5 bases at J, with 9 bases between the two ends. CDR3 length: 14 amino acids. Germline values: CDR1 SGHTA, CDR2 FQGNSA. CDR3 bases: TGTGCCAGCAGCTTAGAGTGGCAGCACAATGAGCAGTTCTTC. It yields the protein CASSLEWQHNEQFF.